Only a few counts were recorded for the clone carrying this T cell receptor beta chain. No antigen is known for it. This sample is drawn from a study of response to subunit inactivated influenza vaccine. Study conclusions and caveats: It was suggested by the authors that few new T cells are recruited by each seasonal influenza vaccination.

TCRdb re-called the RT-PCR reads through MiXCR, storing one row per CDR3 protein. Among fewer than 550,000 distinct CDR3 sequences, 25% were seen once, and the ten largest hold under 2.5%. The receptor was isolated from a man aged 50 or older who received an inactivated influenza vaccine. Source: CD4+ T cells sorted from PBMCs, taken around 5 days after vaccination.

This chain's CDR3 is CASSDNTGGGNTGELFF. The CDR3 DNA follows: TGTGCCAGCAGTGATAATACAGGGGGCGGAAACACCGGGGAGCTGTTTTTT. The chain employs TRBV25-1 and TRBJ2-2; 9 nucleotides match TRBD1. V trimming: 3 bases; J trimming: 2 bases; junction bases outside the gene matches: 7. The CDR3 consists of 17 residues. In germline, CDR1 is MGHDK, CDR2 SYGVNS.